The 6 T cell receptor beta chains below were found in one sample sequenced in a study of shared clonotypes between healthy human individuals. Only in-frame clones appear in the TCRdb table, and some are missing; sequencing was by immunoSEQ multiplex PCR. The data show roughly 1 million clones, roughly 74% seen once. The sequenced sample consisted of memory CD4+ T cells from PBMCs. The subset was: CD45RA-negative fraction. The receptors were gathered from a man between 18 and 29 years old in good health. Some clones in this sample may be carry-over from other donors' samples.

CDR3 sequence reads: CASRVGTNTNEKLFF. The CDR3 region has the DNA TGCGCCAGCAGAGTCGGGACAAACACAAATGAAAAACTGTTTTTT. The rearrangement links TRBV5-1 to TRBJ1-4; tentative D call: TRBD1 (6 bases). CDR3 length equals 15 residues. CDR1 and CDR2 from the germline V gene are SGHRS and YFSETQ. V lost 5 bases, J lost 5 bases, and 16 bases lay in between.

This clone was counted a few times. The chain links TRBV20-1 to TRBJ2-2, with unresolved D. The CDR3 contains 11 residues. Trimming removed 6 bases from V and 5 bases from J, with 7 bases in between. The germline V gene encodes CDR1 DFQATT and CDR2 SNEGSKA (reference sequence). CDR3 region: CSARQTGELFF. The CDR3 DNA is TGCAGTGCCCGCCAAACCGGGGAGCTGTTTTTT.

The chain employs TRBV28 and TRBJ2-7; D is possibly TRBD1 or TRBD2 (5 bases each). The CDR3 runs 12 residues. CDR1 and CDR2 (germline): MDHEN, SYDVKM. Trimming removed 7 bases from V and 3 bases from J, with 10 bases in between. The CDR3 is CASTKGRYEQYF. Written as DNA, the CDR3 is TGTGCCAGCACCAAGGGACGCTACGAGCAGTACTTC. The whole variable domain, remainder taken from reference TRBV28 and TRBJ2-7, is DVKVTQSSRYLVKRTGEKVFLECVQDMDHENMFWYRQDPGLGLRLIYFSYDVKMKEKGDIPEGYSVSREKKERFSLILESASTNQTSMYLCASTKGRYEQYFGPGTRLTVT.

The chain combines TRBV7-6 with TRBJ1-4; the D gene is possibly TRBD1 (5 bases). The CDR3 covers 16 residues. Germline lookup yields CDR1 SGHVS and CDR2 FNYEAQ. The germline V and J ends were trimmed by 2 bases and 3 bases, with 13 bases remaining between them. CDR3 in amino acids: CASSLMGPDSNEKLFF. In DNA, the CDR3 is TGTGCCAGCAGCTTAATGGGGCCAGACTCTAATGAAAAACTGTTTTTT.

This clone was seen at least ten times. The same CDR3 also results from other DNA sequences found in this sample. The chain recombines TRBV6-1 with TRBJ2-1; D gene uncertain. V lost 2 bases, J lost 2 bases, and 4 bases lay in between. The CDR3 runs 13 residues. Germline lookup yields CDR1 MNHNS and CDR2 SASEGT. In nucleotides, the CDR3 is TGTGCCAGCAGTGAACCAGCCTACAATGAGCAGTTCTTC. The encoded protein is CASSEPAYNEQFF.

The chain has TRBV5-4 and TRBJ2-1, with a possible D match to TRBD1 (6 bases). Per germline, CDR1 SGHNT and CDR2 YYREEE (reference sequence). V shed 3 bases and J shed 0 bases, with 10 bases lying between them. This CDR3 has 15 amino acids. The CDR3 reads CASSYDRFSYNEQFF. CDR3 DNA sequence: TGTGCCAGCAGCTACGACAGGTTCTCCTACAATGAGCAGTTCTTC.